This TCR beta chain emerged from a study of T cell changes during pregnancy in multiple sclerosis. Clones were read by immunoSEQ multiplex PCR, and TCRdb kept only the in-frame ones, dropping some. This table holds tens of thousands of clones, around 90% found once. The CDR3 spans 16 residues. V lost 7 bases and J 6 bases, leaving 22 bases between the germline ends. Per germline, CDR1 LNHDA and CDR2 SQIVND (reference sequence). The rearrangement joins TRBV19 to TRBJ1-5; tentative D call: TRBD1 (5 bases). The sequence was obtained from a female donor with multiple sclerosis, enrolled in a pregnancy study. The source material was CD4+ T cells from peripheral blood mononuclear cells, sampled before pregnancy. DNA for the CDR3: TGTGCCAGTACCCCTTCGGGAGGGGATGCGGGTCAGCCCCAGCATTTT. Residues: CASTPSGGDAGQPQHF. The whole variable domain, remainder taken from reference TRBV19 and TRBJ1-5, is DGGITQSPKYLFRKEGQNVTLSCEQNLNHDAMYWYRQDPGQGLRLIYYSQIVNDFQKGDIAEGYSVSREKKESFPLTVTSAQKNPTAFYLCASTPSGGDAGQPQHFGDGTRLSIL.